This T cell receptor (beta chain) emerged from a study of regulatory T cells in long-lasting Graves disease. Findings and caveats of the study: Favoring TRBV28, TRBJ1-2 and TRBJ2-5 was a feature seen in persistent disease.

Time point defined: newly diagnosed GD, antithyroid drugs for less than 3 months. From RNA extracted from PBMCs, the TCR library was made. The CDR3 totals 15 residues. The germline V and J ends were trimmed by 7 bases and 0 bases, with 13 bases remaining between them. Germline V gene sequence: CDR1 SNHLY, CDR2 FYNNEI. CDR3-region Arm-PCR and iRepertoire HTBI primers produced the TCR beta libraries. MiXCR, run by TCRdb on the multiplex PCR reads, gives a single entry per CDR3 protein. Of a few hundred thousand distinct CDR3 sequences listed, 14% are singletons. This clonotype was counted a few times. Its antigen is unknown. These same records also appear under a second study, on T cells in Graves' hyperthyroidism and ophthalmopathy. That paper notes: Disease duration under 2 months; hyperthyroidism patients were aged 18 to 65. Diagnosing involved the use of clinical symptoms, serum thyroxine and TRAb, thyroid ultrasound and orbital computed tomography.

The TCR sequence derives from a woman in her forties or fifties with Graves disease. Specimen: peripheral blood mononuclear cells (PBMCs), collected at new diagnosis, from a patient treated with antithyroid drugs. The chain couples TRBV2 to TRBJ2-1, with D possibly being TRBD1 (6 bases). DNA of the CDR3: TGTGCCAGCACCGATCAGGGGAACTCCTACAATGAGCAGTTCTTC. Translation: CASTDQGNSYNEQFF.